This T cell receptor beta chain emerged from a study of CD4 T cells in relation to SARS-CoV-2 and coronaviruses. As for the study in general: The restricting HLA molecule for shared crossreactive spike epitopes was mapped.

Germline assignment: CDR1 SGDLS and CDR2 YYNGEE. V trimming: 4 bases; J trimming: 1 base; junction bases outside the gene matches: 10. The CDR3 runs 16 residues. Some clones are missing from TCRdb's copy, which holds only in-frame ones; the method was immunoSEQ multiplex PCR. The profile shows about 24,000 clones, more than 60% of them singletons. Before the COVID-19 pandemic, during about 2011-2019, CD4+ T cells were taken from unexposed donors. CD4+ T cells were isolated from the cells after about nine days of culture. Cells permitting, SARS-CoV-2 S/N and four cold-coronavirus spikes were tested on unexposed-donor CD4+ T cells. Each well had a few million PBMCs in 5% human AB serum with IL-2. In regard to this clone: Antigen unknown.

The chain joins TRBV9 to TRBJ1-1, with 7 bases fitting TRBD1. Sequencing was carried out using CD4+ T cells from PBMCs, cultured in vitro. This receptor was taken from a human donor in good health. The CDR3 DNA reads TGTGCCAGCAGCTCCCGGACAGGACCTAAGAACACTGAAGCTTTCTTT. Encoded protein: CASSSRTGPKNTEAFF.